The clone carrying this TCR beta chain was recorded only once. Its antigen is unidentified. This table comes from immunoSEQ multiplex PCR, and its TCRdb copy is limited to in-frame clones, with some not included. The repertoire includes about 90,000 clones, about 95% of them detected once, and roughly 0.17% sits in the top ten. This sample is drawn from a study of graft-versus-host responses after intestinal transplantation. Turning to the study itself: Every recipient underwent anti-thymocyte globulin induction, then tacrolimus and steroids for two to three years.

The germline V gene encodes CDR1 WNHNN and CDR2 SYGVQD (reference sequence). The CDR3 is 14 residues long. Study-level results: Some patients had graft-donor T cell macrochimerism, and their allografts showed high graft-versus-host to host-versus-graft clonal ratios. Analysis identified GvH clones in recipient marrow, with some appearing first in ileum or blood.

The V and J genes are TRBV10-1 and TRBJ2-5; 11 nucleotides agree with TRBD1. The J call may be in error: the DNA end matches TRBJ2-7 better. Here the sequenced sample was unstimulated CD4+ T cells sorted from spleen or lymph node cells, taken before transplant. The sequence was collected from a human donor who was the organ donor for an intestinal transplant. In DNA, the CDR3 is TGCGCCAGCAGTGGTGGGACAGGGGGCTACGAGCAGTACTTC. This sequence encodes CASSGGTGGYEQYF.